A selection of T cell receptor beta chains follows, all from one sample in a study of shared clonotypes between healthy human individuals. Using immunoSEQ multiplex PCR, the repertoire was profiled, and TCRdb retains in-frame clones only, with some absent. The repertoire holds roughly 650,000 clones, with 95% to 97% as singletons. Specimen: naive CD8+ T cells sorted from blood. These receptor sequences come from a woman aged 25 to 39 in good health. Each CDR3 is given with its conserved first and last residue. A D gene is named only where the DNA matches it firmly. Rows may omit the clone size; those that give it use once, few, many or a size class.

j_call,cdr3_length,v_call,d_call,clone_size,cdr3_aa,cdr3_nt
TRBJ2-7,16,TRBV15,.,.,CATSRDDGEASREQYF,TGTGCCACCAGCAGAGATGACGGGGAGGCATCGAGGGAGCAGTACTTC
TRBJ2-2,13,TRBV7-9,.,.,CASSLRETGELFF,TGTGCCAGCAGCCTCAGGGAAACCGGGGAGCTGTTTTTT
TRBJ2-1,18,TRBV13,.,.,CASSPRISLGATSNEQFF,TGTGCCAGCAGCCCAAGGATTAGTCTCGGCGCCACTTCCAATGAGCAGTTCTTC
TRBJ2-5,15,TRBV28,TRBD2,once,CASSSGAGGQETQYF,TGTGCCAGCAGTTCCGGAGCGGGAGGGCAAGAGACCCAGTACTTC
TRBJ1-5,15,TRBV28,.,once,CASRDVGDSNQPQHF,TGTGCCAGCAGGGACGTGGGAGATAGCAATCAGCCCCAGCATTTT
TRBJ1-2,12,TRBV9,.,once,CASSPGGVGYTF,TGTGCCAGCAGCCCGGGGGGGGTCGGCTACACCTTC
TRBJ2-7,14,TRBV14,.,.,CASSQLNRVEEQYF,TGTGCCAGCAGCCAATTAAACAGGGTGGAAGAGCAGTACTTC
TRBJ2-1,15,TRBV27,.,.,CASRHGRQGGNEQFF,TGTGCCAGCAGACACGGAAGACAGGGAGGCAATGAGCAGTTCTTC
TRBJ2-4,14,TRBV27,.,.,CASSLTWGENIQYF,TGTGCCAGCAGTTTAACGTGGGGGGAAAACATTCAGTACTTC
TRBJ2-3,17,TRBV4-1,.,.,CASSQVLSGEVTDTQYF,TGCGCCAGCAGCCAAGTTCTGTCAGGGGAGGTGACAGATACGCAGTATTTT
TRBJ2-1,15,TRBV7-8,TRBD2,.,CASTELAGAYNEQFF,TGTGCCAGCACCGAACTAGCGGGAGCCTACAATGAGCAGTTCTTC
TRBJ1-4,16,TRBV13,TRBD1,.,CASSSIAYRGAEKLFF,TGTGCCAGCAGCTCCATTGCCTACAGGGGTGCTGAAAAACTGTTTTTT